The clone carrying this TCR beta chain was picked up many times. Its target is unknown. Time point noted: newly diagnosed GD, antithyroid drugs for less than 3 months. Construction of the TCR library relied on RNA isolated from PBMCs. Patients came from an endocrinology department in Xi'an, China. CDR3 size: 14 residues. Trimming stripped 0 bases from V and 6 bases from J, with 9 bases between. CDR1 and CDR2 (germline): KGHSH, LQKENI. The data originate from a study of regulatory T cells in long-lasting Graves disease. Regarding the study as a whole: Gene preferences differed: TRBV28, TRBJ1-2, TRBJ2-5 in persistent cases.

Building the TCR beta libraries relied on iRepertoire HTBI primers, and CDR3 regions underwent Arm-PCR. Each CDR3 protein is one row after TCRdb ran MiXCR on the multiplex PCR reads. In the table there are about 450,000 distinct CDR3 sequences, around 15% of which are singletons. The sample was also reused in another study, on T cells in Graves' hyperthyroidism and ophthalmopathy. From that paper: Patients were excluded for uncontrolled infection, other autoimmune disease, pregnancy or lactation.

This clonotype was sampled from a woman in her 50s with Graves disease. V and J are TRBV18 and TRBJ2-1, with unresolved D. Source: peripheral blood mononuclear cells (PBMCs), taken at new diagnosis, from a patient treated with antithyroid drugs. CDR3 amino acids: CASSPPSGTNEQFF. As DNA, the CDR3 is TGTGCCAGCTCACCACCAAGTGGAACCAATGAGCAGTTCTTC.